These 12 T cell receptor beta chains were all obtained from the same sample, sequenced in a study of T-cell reconstitution after alpha-beta-depleted transplantation in children. As it was prepared, the TCRbeta library received unique molecular identifiers. TCRdb ran MiXCR on the PCR reads and lists one entry per CDR3 protein. This sample has about 510,000 distinct CDR3 sequences, with roughly 10% found just once. Sample: PBMCs, mostly from graft donor cells, taken 180 days after TCRalphabeta/CD19-depleted stem cell transplant. The receptor source for this set is a female patient under 10 years old who had a stem cell transplant for aplastic anemia, so the T cells may come from the graft donor.

The V and J genes are TRBV18 and TRBJ2-4, with 13 bases lining up with TRBD2. The ends lost 3 bases at V and 2 bases at J; junction bases unmatched: 10. This CDR3 contains 19 residues. Per germline, CDR1 KGHSH and CDR2 LQKENI. CDR3: CASSPGLAGFGGSKNIQYF. The CDR3 region has the DNA TGTGCCAGCTCACCGGGACTAGCGGGATTCGGAGGTTCCAAAAACATTCAGTACTTC.

V and J are TRBV7-2 and TRBJ2-4; possible D gene TRBD2, 6 bases. Deletions cut 7 bases from V and 6 bases from J, with 13 bases between. Germline CDR1 SGHTA, CDR2 FQGNSA. This CDR3 region has 13 residues. CDR3 region: CASTATGRNIQYF. The CDR3 coding sequence is TGTGCCAGCACCGCAACCGGGAGAAACATTCAGTACTTC.

This clonotype was seen more than once but under ten times. The CDR3, as DNA: TGTGCCAGCGGAGGACAGGGGGCGCCGAATGAGCAGTTCTTC. Translating gives CASGGQGAPNEQFF. The chain employs TRBV6-2 or TRBV6-3 and TRBJ2-1; 11 bases agree with TRBD1. The junction had 7 bases not matched to a gene; V was cut back by 8 bases and J by 7 bases. This CDR3 comprises 14 residues. Germline V gene lookup returns CDR1 MNHEY and CDR2 SVGEGT.

The J gene is TRBJ1-2, the V gene TRBV11-2; D unresolved. Trimming took off 1 base at V and 7 bases at J, with 13 bases between the two ends. CDR1 and CDR2 (germline): SGHAT, FQNNGV. This CDR3 comprises 14 residues. The CDR3 DNA reads as TGTGCCAGCAGCTTAGGGACCGCTAATGTTGGCTACACCTTC. Translation gives CASSLGTANVGYTF.

The chain joins TRBV7-2 to TRBJ1-2, with D possibly matching TRBD1 (5 bases). The length of the CDR3 is 15 residues. Germline V lookup: CDR1 SGHTA, CDR2 FQGNSA. V gave up 0 bases and J gave up 5 bases, with 13 bases separating them. The DNA for the CDR3 is TGTGCCAGCAGCTTAGCGCCCGCAGGGCAATATGGCTACACCTTC. This encodes CASSLAPAGQYGYTF.

The rearrangement links TRBV10-3 to TRBJ2-5; 13 bases fit TRBD2. V was clipped by 3 bases and J by 4 bases; unmatched bases: 8. Germline values: CDR1 ENHRY, CDR2 SYGVKD. This CDR3 has 17 residues. CDR3 region: CAISEGRGTSGIETQYF. The CDR3 DNA follows: TGTGCCATCAGTGAAGGTCGAGGGACTAGCGGGATAGAGACCCAGTACTTC.

The V gene is TRBV11-1, the J gene TRBJ2-7; D possibly corresponds to TRBD2 (5 bases). The germline V gene has CDR1 SGHAT and CDR2 FQDESV (reference sequence). This CDR3 has 15 amino acids. The germline V and J ends were trimmed by 0 bases and 7 bases, with 16 bases remaining between them. CDR3 nucleotides: TGTGCCAGCAGCTTAGCGAGCCTTCCGGGCGGGGAGCAGTACTTC. Its translation: CASSLASLPGGEQYF.

This clonotype has more than one count but fewer than ten. The chain carries TRBV5-1 and TRBJ2-1, with D tentatively TRBD1 or TRBD2 (6 bases each). Looked up from germline, CDR1 is SGHRS and CDR2 is YFSETQ. V was shortened by 1 base and J by 2 bases, with 10 bases between the two germline ends. CDR3 length: 15 amino acids. The CDR3 is CASSLNGGPYNEQFF. DNA of the CDR3: TGCGCCAGCAGCTTGAACGGGGGCCCCTACAATGAGCAGTTCTTC.

This clonotype came up a few times. V and J are TRBV12-3 or TRBV12-4 and TRBJ1-5; D call uncertain. This CDR3 region has 15 residues. V was clipped by 6 bases and J by 4 bases, with 16 bases between them. This CDR3 is CASSVHLGSNQPQHF. The CDR3 DNA is TGTGCCAGCAGCGTCCATCTAGGGTCTAATCAGCCCCAGCATTTT.

The chain is built from TRBV5-1 and TRBJ1-2; TRBD1 agrees at 7 bases. After removal of 4 bases from V and 8 bases from J, the junction contained 17 bases not matched to a gene. The length of the CDR3 is 16 residues. CDR1 and CDR2 from the germline V gene are SGHRS and YFSETQ. Here the CDR3 reads CASSTGTARNNGGYTF. DNA for the CDR3: TGCGCCAGCAGCACCGGGACAGCGAGAAATAACGGGGGCTACACCTTC.

A few counts support this clonotype. This rearrangement joins TRBV4-3 to TRBJ2-2; weak D call: TRBD2 (5 bases). The CDR3 runs to 16 residues. The germline V gene encodes CDR1 LGHNA and CDR2 YSLEER. V lost 0 bases and J 3 bases, leaving 11 bases between the germline ends. The CDR3 is CASSQDRGQYTGELFF. CDR3 sequence (DNA): TGCGCCAGCAGCCAAGATAGAGGGCAGTACACCGGGGAGCTGTTTTTT.

The gene calls are TRBV11-2 and TRBJ2-3; unclear D gene. The CDR3 has 12 residues. Trimming shortened V by 0 bases and J by 11 bases, and 9 bases separated the two germline ends. From germline, CDR1 is SGHAT and CDR2 FQNNGV. The CDR3 DNA follows: TGTGCCAGCAGCTTAGAGGGAACTCAGCAGTATTTT. The encoded protein is CASSLEGTQQYF.